This T cell receptor beta chain was documented in a study of blood T cell repertoires in COVID-19. Measured with immunoSEQ multiplex PCR; TCRdb has only the in-frame clones, and not every one. The top ten clones hold roughly 8.8% of a sample with fewer than 250,000 clones, around 82% of them seen once. The germline CDR1 and CDR2 sequences are SNHLY and FYNNEI. The ends were cut back, 3 bases at V and 2 bases at J, with 17 bases in the middle. The CDR3 is 16 residues long. This sequence was found in a woman in her forties or fifties with acute or convalescent COVID-19. The chain combines TRBV2 with TRBJ2-7; no reliable D call. The material sequenced was peripheral blood. The CDR3 DNA reads TGTGCCAGCAGTGAGGAAGCGCCCCGTTTAGCCTACGAGCAGTACTTC. Its translation is CASSEEAPRLAYEQYF.